This passage covers 2 T cell receptor beta chains from one sample sequenced in a study of cytomegalovirus exposure and HLA in healthy donors (dated by TCRdb to the late 2010s). Libraries were constructed by the immunoSEQ multiplex PCR assay. TCRdb stores this immuneACCESS table with in-frame sequences only. Part of the clones is absent; in the studies checked, under half of the shortfall reflects unresolved V genes, and no reason is known for the rest. This sample comprises over 150,000 clones, around nine tenths of them detected only once. The ten largest make up 4% to 5% of the sample. Material for sequencing was PBMCs. These receptors all stem from a man aged 18-30 years in good health and CMV-seropositive.

The gene calls are TRBV9 and TRBJ1-1; TRBD1 might be the D (6 bases). This CDR3 region has 17 residues. Germline lookup yields CDR1 SGDLS and CDR2 YYNGEE. V was pared by 3 bases and J by 0 bases, with 18 bases between. CDR3 nucleotide sequence: TGTGCCAGCAGCGCCCAGGGGCGTCCAGACTTGAACACTGAAGCTTTCTTT. It codes for CASSAQGRPDLNTEAFF.

This chain connects TRBV6-6 to TRBJ2-5; D perhaps matches TRBD2 (5 bases). The germline V gene encodes CDR1 MNHNY and CDR2 SVGAGI (reference sequence). Trimming removed 5 bases from V and 5 bases from J, with 18 bases in between. The CDR3 consists of 15 residues. CDR3 sequence reads: CASSPPGNRVETQYF. The CDR3 DNA is TGTGCCAGCAGTCCCCCGGGAAACAGAGTGGAGACCCAGTACTTC.